One sample yielded the 2 T cell receptor beta chains listed below, sequenced in a study of spatial heterogeneity in lung cancer. Time point denoted: blood at routine non-recurrence follow-up after resection. Whole RNA from tumor, nontumor lung or frozen PBMC was sequenced unsorted. TCRdb processed the 5' RACE reads anew with MiXCR; each CDR3 protein has one entry. This table has roughly 120,000 distinct CDR3 sequences, 12% appearing once. Sample: PBMCs, taken at follow-up. These TCRs come from a male donor with early-stage non-small cell lung cancer.

This chain uses TRBV9 with TRBJ2-1; D is undetermined. V gave up 5 bases and J gave up 7 bases, with 19 bases separating them. Per germline, CDR1 SGDLS and CDR2 YYNGEE. The CDR3 sequence is 15 residues long. The CDR3 DNA follows: TGTGCCAGCAGTGTTAGACTGTCTACGCGGAATGAGCAGTTCTTC. Translated, it gives CASSVRLSTRNEQFF.

This clonotype was picked up a small number of times. The J gene is TRBJ2-4, the V gene TRBV5-8; no definite D call. This CDR3 spans 11 amino acids. Germline CDR1 reads SGHTS; CDR2 reads YDEGEE. V lost 3 bases to trimming and J lost 6 bases, with 4 bases between them. The CDR3, as DNA: TGTGCCAGCAGCTCCGGAAACATTCAGTACTTC. Amino acids: CASSSGNIQYF.